The 27 T cell receptor beta chains below come from one sample, sequenced in a study of T-cell reconstitution after alpha-beta-depleted transplantation in children. Preparation of the TCRbeta library used unique molecular identifiers. Each CDR3 protein is one row after TCRdb ran MiXCR on the PCR reads. The sample lists about 240,000 distinct CDR3 sequences; around 12% were seen once. Material: PBMCs from the stem cell graft donor, obtained from the stem cell graft. The receptors originated from a human donor who donated a stem cell graft to a child with acute lymphoblastic leukemia.

The sample holds many counts of this clonotype. The J gene is TRBJ2-7, the V gene TRBV20-1, with 9 nucleotides matching TRBD2. V lost 2 bases and J lost 5; bases outside the gene matches: 10. CDR1 DFQATT and CDR2 SNEGSKA come from the germline V gene (reference sequence). The CDR3 has 15 amino acids. This CDR3 is CSARIAGDATDEQYF. In DNA, the CDR3 is TGCAGTGCTAGAATAGCGGGAGACGCCACCGACGAGCAGTACTTC.

This clonotype was found many times. The chain carries TRBV5-1 and TRBJ2-1, with no clear D. The CDR3 is 14 residues long. The germline V and J ends were trimmed by 7 bases and 0 bases, with 11 bases remaining between them. Germline V gene lookup returns CDR1 SGHRS and CDR2 YFSETQ. The CDR3, as DNA: TGCGCCAGCTACCTCGACGTCTCCTACAATGAGCAGTTCTTC. The encoded protein is CASYLDVSYNEQFF.

This chain links TRBV7-2 with TRBJ1-4; tentative D call: TRBD1 (6 bases). CDR3 length: 17 amino acids. Trimming removed 2 bases at V and 0 bases at J, with 13 bases between. The germline V gene has CDR1 SGHTA and CDR2 FQGNSA. In DNA, the CDR3 is TGTGCCAGCAGCTTAAGACGAAGGGGGGCAACTAATGAAAAACTGTTTTTT. Its translation is CASSLRRRGATNEKLFF. The complete variable domain, with remaining parts taken from reference TRBV7-2 and TRBJ1-4, reads GAGVSQSPSNKVTEKGKDVELRCDPISGHTALYWYRQSLGQGLEFLIYFQGNSAPDKSGLPSDRFSAERTGGSVSTLTIQRTQQEDSAVYLCASSLRRRGATNEKLFFGSGTQLSVL.

This clonotype occurred many times. The genes are TRBV21-1 and TRBJ2-7; the listed D gene, TRBD1, was not tested against the DNA. TRBV21-1 is termed a pseudogene. The CDR3 totals 13 residues. The CDR3 region has the DNA TGTGCCACCCCGGGACGGAGAGTTTACGAGCAGTACTTC. The encoded protein is CATPGRRVYEQYF.

This clonotype was counted at least ten times. J is TRBJ2-3 and V is TRBV5-1, with D perhaps matching TRBD2 (6 bases). This CDR3 has 16 residues. CDR1 and CDR2 (germline): SGHRS, YFSETQ. V lost 4 bases and J lost 1, with 16 bases in between. CDR3 nucleotides: TGCGCCAGCAGCCCCCTGGCTAGCGCAGGCACAGATACGCAGTATTTT. As protein: CASSPLASAGTDTQYF.

This clonotype was detected many times. The rearrangement uses TRBV6-1 and TRBJ2-7; D perhaps matches TRBD1 (6 bases). Trimming left V 7 bases short and J 5 bases short, with 24 bases between. Germline V gene sequence: CDR1 MNHNS, CDR2 SASEGT. The CDR3 is 16 amino acids. This CDR3 reads CASTERPAGALDEQYF. In DNA, the CDR3 is TGTGCCAGCACCGAACGCCCTGCAGGGGCGCTGGACGAGCAGTACTTC.

On this clonotype: This clone may be a read error of a much larger clone one base away. V usage is TRBV5-1 and J usage is TRBJ1-1; D ambiguous. This CDR3 has 16 amino acids. Germline CDR1 reads SGHRS; CDR2 reads YFSETQ. CDR3: CASSLAGVPMNTGAFF. Here the CDR3 DNA reads TGCGCCAGCAGCTTGGCCGGGGTTCCCATGAACACTGGAGCTTTCTTT.

This clonotype was seen repeatedly, ten times or more. The chain links TRBV5-8 to TRBJ2-1; 8 bases line up with TRBD1. The CDR3 runs 16 residues. Unmatched junction bases numbered 13, after V lost 4 bases and J lost 7 bases. From germline, CDR1 is SGHTS and CDR2 YDEGEE. In nucleotides, the CDR3 is TGTGCCAGCAGCCGAGAATCGGGACAGGCGGTGAATGAGCAGTTCTTC. This gives the protein CASSRESGQAVNEQFF.

The chain joins TRBV29-1 to TRBJ2-2; D remains ambiguous. The germline CDR1 and CDR2 sequences are SQVTM and ANQGSEA. Trimming pared 4 bases from V and 4 bases from J, leaving 10 bases between. The CDR3 contains 13 residues. CDR3 sequence reads: CSVVRSGTGELFF. The CDR3 bases are TGCAGCGTTGTGCGTTCAGGCACCGGGGAGCTGTTTTTT.

The chain recombines TRBV29-1 with TRBJ2-1, with D possibly matching TRBD2 (6 bases). V gave up 0 bases and J gave up 7 bases, with 13 bases separating them. CDR3 size: 14 residues. In germline, CDR1 is SQVTM, CDR2 ANQGSEA. The DNA of the CDR3 is TGCAGCGTTGAAGACGGGAGAAATAGGAATGAGCAGTTCTTC. Amino acids: CSVEDGRNRNEQFF.

J is TRBJ2-7 and V is TRBV30; a possible D gene is TRBD1 (6 bases). The CDR3 has 13 residues. Germline V gene lookup returns CDR1 GTSNPN and CDR2 SVGIG (reference sequence). Between the trimmed V and J ends, which lost 0 bases and 6 bases, there was a span of 12 bases. CDR3 DNA sequence: TGTGCCTGGAGTGTAAAGGGGACAAGCGAGCAGTACTTC. Encoded protein: CAWSVKGTSEQYF.

This clonotype has just a few counts. Possible read error: a much larger clone is one base away. The chain uses TRBV7-1 and TRBJ1-5; 7 nucleotides match TRBD1. TRBV7-1 belongs to the ORF category, with a function that is uncertain. V lost 2 bases, J lost 4 bases, and 8 bases stayed unmatched. The CDR3 spans 16 residues. The CDR3 sequence: CASSSRGLFGNQPQHF. CDR3 DNA: TGTGCCAGCAGCTCAAGGGGGCTCTTCGGTAATCAGCCCCAGCATTTT.

This clonotype was counted at least ten times. The J gene is TRBJ2-6, the V gene TRBV10-3, with 7 bases fitting TRBD1. V lost 9 bases to trimming and J lost 0 bases; unmatched junction nucleotides: 2. This CDR3 has 14 amino acids. Germline CDR1 and CDR2: ENHRY and SYGVKD. CDR3 protein: CAIQGTSGANVLTF. The CDR3 DNA is TGTGCCATACAGGGGACCTCTGGGGCCAACGTCCTGACTTTC.

There are many counts of this clonotype. The V and J genes are TRBV10-3 and TRBJ2-3; 10 bases agree with TRBD2. Germline CDR1 and CDR2: ENHRY and SYGVKD. CDR3 length: 17 residues. The CDR3 loop is CAPGGSVSGRLSDTQYF. CDR3 in DNA: TGTGCTCCCGGGGGCAGCGTTAGCGGGAGGTTGTCAGATACGCAGTATTTT.

This clonotype was seen many times. The CDR3 region is CSARLSGGLTYEQYF. The CDR3 nucleotides are TGCAGTGCTAGACTCTCCGGGGGACTAACCTACGAGCAGTACTTC. This rearrangement joins TRBV20-1 to TRBJ2-7, with TRBD2 matching over 7 bases. Looked up from germline, CDR1 is DFQATT and CDR2 is SNEGSKA (reference sequence). Unmatched junction bases numbered 9, after V lost 2 bases and J lost 2 bases. The length of the CDR3 is 15 residues.

This clonotype appeared many times. This chain uses TRBV7-2 with TRBJ2-3; D uncertain. V dropped 1 base and J dropped 1 base, with 3 bases sitting between them. Per the germline V gene, CDR1 is SGHTA and CDR2 is FQGNSA. This CDR3 is built from 13 residues. The CDR3 DNA reads as TGTGCCAGCAGCTTAGTCCGCACAGATACGCAGTATTTT. This codes for CASSLVRTDTQYF.

V gene TRBV4-3 combines with J gene TRBJ2-2, with D possibly matching TRBD1 (6 bases). The CDR3 extends over 16 amino acids. Germline CDR1 is LGHNA and CDR2 is YSLEER. The V and J ends lost 0 bases and 5 bases respectively, with 13 bases between them. The CDR3 nucleotides are TGCGCCAGCAGCCAAGATATCGGACAGAGGACCGGGGAGCTGTTTTTT. Translating it yields CASSQDIGQRTGELFF.

This clonotype was seen more than once but under ten times. Relative to the germline gene, one junction end is altered; a read error may explain this. The chain links TRBV5-5 to TRBJ2-1; 7 bases align to TRBD1. This CDR3 is 13 amino acids long. CDR1 and CDR2 (germline): SGHKS, YYEKEE (reference sequence). CDR3 residues: CASSLGFQGERFF. The DNA for the CDR3 is TGTGCCAGCAGCTTGGGGTTTCAGGGGGAGCGGTTCTTC. Full variable domain (missing parts from reference TRBV5-5 and TRBJ2-1): DAGVTQSPTHLIKTRGQQVTLRCSPISGHKSVSWYQQVLGQGPQFIFQYYEKEERGRGNFPDRFSARQFPNYSSELNVNALLLGDSALYLCASSLGFQGERFFGPGTRLTVL.

Many counts were recorded for this clonotype. This rearrangement joins TRBV7-8 to TRBJ1-1; D not resolved. Trimming took 1 base from V and 5 from J, leaving 8 bases between them. Looked up from germline, CDR1 is SGHVS and CDR2 is FQNEAQ. CDR3 length equals 13 residues. The CDR3 nucleotides read TGTGCCAGCAGCTTAGGTCGGACGACTGAAGCTTTCTTT. Translation: CASSLGRTTEAFF.

The table lists this clonotype with many counts. The V and J genes are TRBV7-2 and TRBJ2-1, with D uncertain. Per the germline V gene, CDR1 is SGHTA and CDR2 is FQGNSA. The CDR3 spans 13 residues. The V end was cut by 2 bases, the J end by 9 bases, with 11 bases between. The CDR3 DNA is TGTGCCAGCAGCTTATCCGGGTTGGGTGAGCAGTTCTTC. Its translation is CASSLSGLGEQFF.

This chain joins TRBV6-5 and TRBJ2-7; the match to TRBD2 covers 7 bases. The V segment lost 2 bases and the J segment 5 bases; nucleotides outside the gene matches: 6. Germline V gene sequence: CDR1 MNHEY, CDR2 SVGAGI. The CDR3 spans 14 residues. The CDR3 DNA sequence: TGTGCCAGCAGTTACGGGAGGGCCAGCAACGAGCAGTACTTC. It is translated as CASSYGRASNEQYF.

To note about this clonotype: Given a much more abundant clone one base away, this may be a read error. The chain carries TRBV9 and TRBJ2-6; 9 nucleotides line up with TRBD1. Germline V gene sequence: CDR1 SGDLS, CDR2 YYNGEE. CDR3 length equals 17 residues. DNA for the CDR3: TGTGCCAGCAGCGAGGGACAGGGCTTTTCTGGGGCCAACGGCCTGACTTTC. Protein product: CASSEGQGFSGANGLTF.

This clonotype was counted ten times or more. V usage is TRBV29-1 and J usage is TRBJ1-1; D unclear. V gave up 1 base and J gave up 4 bases, with 7 bases separating them. The CDR3 extends over 12 amino acids. Germline V gene lookup returns CDR1 SQVTM and CDR2 ANQGSEA. Here the CDR3 reads CSVEVQGTEAFF. CDR3 DNA sequence: TGCAGCGTTGAAGTCCAAGGCACTGAAGCTTTCTTT.

This sequence joins TRBV12-3 or TRBV12-4 and TRBJ2-1; 7 positions agree with TRBD2. V was pared by 4 bases and J by 10 bases, with 7 bases of the junction left unmatched. This CDR3 is built from 13 residues. CDR3 in amino acids: CASSSGAGPEQFF. CDR3 coding DNA: TGTGCCAGCAGTTCTGGAGCGGGACCAGAGCAGTTCTTC.

This clonotype was seen at least ten times. The chain recombines TRBV5-1 with TRBJ2-1, with D hard to call. CDR1 is SGHRS, CDR2 YFSETQ, per germline. CDR3 size: 16 residues. V gave up 2 bases and J gave up 0 bases, with 12 bases separating them. The chain's CDR3 is CASSLHYTSSYNEQFF. In DNA, the CDR3 is TGCGCCAGCAGCTTACACTATACCAGCTCCTACAATGAGCAGTTCTTC.

The genes are TRBV7-9 and TRBJ1-2, with a possible D match to TRBD1 (6 bases). The CDR3 sequence is 16 residues long. The germline CDR1 and CDR2 sequences are SEHNR and FQNEAQ (reference sequence). V was clipped by 2 bases and J by 7 bases, with 20 bases between them. In nucleotides, the CDR3 is TGTGCCAGCAGCTTAACGGGGGCTGGAATGTTCGCTGGCTACACCTTC. Translated: CASSLTGAGMFAGYTF.

A note on this clonotype: One base away lies a much larger clone, so this may be a sequencing read error. CDR3 DNA: TGTTCCAGCAGCTTAGCGAAGGGGAACAATCAGCCCCAGCATTTT. Amino acids: CSSSLAKGNNQPQHF. The V call is TRBV7-7, the J call TRBJ1-5; TRBD1 might be the D (5 bases). CDR1 and CDR2 (germline): SSHAT, FNYEAQ (reference sequence). This CDR3 is built from 15 residues. Full variable domain (rest looked up from reference TRBV7-7 and TRBJ1-5): GAGVSQSPRYKVTKRGQDVTLRCDPISSHATLYWYQQALGQGPEFLTYFNYEAQPDKSGLPSDRFSAERPEGSISTLTIQRTEQRDSAMYRCSSSLAKGNNQPQHFGDGTRLSIL.